The 7 T cell receptor beta chains listed next were all sequenced from one sample in a study of Tregs in tolerant kidney transplant recipients. Method: immunoSEQ multiplex PCR; TCRdb's copy keeps in-frame clones and lacks some. Among just over 30,000 clones, approximately 80% were seen once, and the ten largest hold around 2.1%. What these receptors recognize is not known. The material sequenced was Tregs from blood cultured with allogeneic cells. Every receptor here comes from a human donor in good health.

J is TRBJ2-7 and V is TRBV2; maybe TRBD1 (6 bases). In germline, CDR1 is SNHLY, CDR2 FYNNEI. There are 15 residues in the CDR3. The V and J ends lost 6 bases and 2 bases respectively, with 17 bases between them. The CDR3 nucleotides are TGTGCCAGCAGGAAAGACAGGCTGACTGCCTACGAGCAGTACTTC. This sequence encodes CASRKDRLTAYEQYF.

J is TRBJ2-3 and V is TRBV5-1; D not resolved. Germline V gene sequence: CDR1 SGHRS, CDR2 YFSETQ. Trimming cost V 0 bases and J 9 bases, with 11 bases left between them. The CDR3 has 13 amino acids. The CDR3, as DNA: TGCGCCAGCAGCTTGGCGGTCCCTTCAACGCAGTATTTT. This gives the protein CASSLAVPSTQYF.

V usage is TRBV7-9 and J usage is TRBJ1-4; 7 nucleotides agree with TRBD1. Looked up from germline, CDR1 is SEHNR and CDR2 is FQNEAQ (reference sequence). There are 15 residues in the CDR3. J lost 7 bases, V lost 5 bases, and 10 bases had no gene match. As DNA, the CDR3 is TGTGCCAGCAGCCTAGGTATCCAGGGGGGTGAAAAACTGTTTTTT. Amino acids: CASSLGIQGGEKLFF.

The rearrangement links TRBV7-7 to TRBJ2-3, with 7 bases identical to TRBD2. This CDR3 is 15 amino acids long. V shed 2 bases and J 2 bases; nucleotides not matched to a gene: 4. Germline-derived CDR1 and CDR2 are SSHAT and FNYEAQ (reference sequence). In nucleotides, the CDR3 is TGTGCCAGCAGCTTAACAGCGGGGCTCACAGATACGCAGTATTTT. Translation gives CASSLTAGLTDTQYF.

In DNA form, the CDR3 reads TGTGCCAGCAGCTTATCTGGTGGGCAAAAGCAGTACTTC. This gives the protein CASSLSGGQKQYF. This chain joins TRBV7-3 and TRBJ2-7; no definite D call. Germline V gene sequence: CDR1 SGHTA, CDR2 FQGTGA. The ends were cut back, 2 bases at V and 8 bases at J, with 13 bases in the middle. The CDR3 has 13 residues.

CDR3 in amino acids: CAIRDWRGGSEQYF. The DNA of the CDR3 is TGTGCCATCAGGGACTGGCGGGGGGGATCCGAGCAGTACTTC. This chain joins TRBV10-3 and TRBJ2-7; 9 bases line up with TRBD2. After removal of 6 bases from V and 6 bases from J, the junction contained 9 bases not matched to a gene. The length of the CDR3 is 14 residues. Looked up from germline, CDR1 is ENHRY and CDR2 is SYGVKD.

The rearrangement links TRBV11-3 to TRBJ2-3; D possibly corresponds to TRBD2 (7 bases). V was clipped by 4 bases and J by 4 bases, with 12 bases between them. The CDR3 runs 14 residues. CDR1 and CDR2 (germline): SGHNT, YENEEA. This CDR3 reads CASSSRGGADTQYF. Here the CDR3 DNA reads TGTGCCAGCAGCTCCCGCGGGGGCGCAGATACGCAGTATTTT.